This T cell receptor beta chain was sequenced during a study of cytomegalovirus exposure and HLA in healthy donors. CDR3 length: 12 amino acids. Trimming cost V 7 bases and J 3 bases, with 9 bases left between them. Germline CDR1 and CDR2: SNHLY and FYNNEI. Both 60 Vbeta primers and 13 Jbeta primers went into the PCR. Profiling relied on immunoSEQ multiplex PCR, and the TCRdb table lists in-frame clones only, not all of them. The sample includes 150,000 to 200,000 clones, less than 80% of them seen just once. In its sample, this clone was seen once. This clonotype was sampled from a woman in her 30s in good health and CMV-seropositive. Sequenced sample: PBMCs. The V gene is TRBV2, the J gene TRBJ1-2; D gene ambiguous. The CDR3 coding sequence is TGTGCCAGCAAGAGGCTGGACTATGGCTACACCTTC. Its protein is CASKRLDYGYTF.